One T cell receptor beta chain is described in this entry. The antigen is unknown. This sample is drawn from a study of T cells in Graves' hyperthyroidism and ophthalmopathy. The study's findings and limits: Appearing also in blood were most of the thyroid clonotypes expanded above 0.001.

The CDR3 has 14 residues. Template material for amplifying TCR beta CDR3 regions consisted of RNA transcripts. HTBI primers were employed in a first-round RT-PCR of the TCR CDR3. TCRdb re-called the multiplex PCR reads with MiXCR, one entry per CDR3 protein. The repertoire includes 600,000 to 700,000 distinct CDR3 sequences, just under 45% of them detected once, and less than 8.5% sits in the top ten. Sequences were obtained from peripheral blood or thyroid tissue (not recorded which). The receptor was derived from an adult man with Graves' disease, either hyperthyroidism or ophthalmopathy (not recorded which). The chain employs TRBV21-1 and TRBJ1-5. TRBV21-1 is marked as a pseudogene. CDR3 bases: TGTGCCAGCAGCAGTGGCAGCAACAATCAGCCCCAGCATTTT. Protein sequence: CASSSGSNNQPQHF.